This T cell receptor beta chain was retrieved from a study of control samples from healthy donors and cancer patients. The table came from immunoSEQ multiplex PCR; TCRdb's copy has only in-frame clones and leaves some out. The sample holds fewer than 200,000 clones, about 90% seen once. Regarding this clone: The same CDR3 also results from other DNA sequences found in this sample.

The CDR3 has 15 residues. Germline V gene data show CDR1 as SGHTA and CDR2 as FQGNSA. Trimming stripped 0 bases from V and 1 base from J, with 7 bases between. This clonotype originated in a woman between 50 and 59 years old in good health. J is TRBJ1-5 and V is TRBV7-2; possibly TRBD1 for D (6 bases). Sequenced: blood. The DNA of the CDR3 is TGTGCCAGCAGCTTAGCAGGGGGAAGCAATCAGCCCCAGCATTTT. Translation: CASSLAGGSNQPQHF.